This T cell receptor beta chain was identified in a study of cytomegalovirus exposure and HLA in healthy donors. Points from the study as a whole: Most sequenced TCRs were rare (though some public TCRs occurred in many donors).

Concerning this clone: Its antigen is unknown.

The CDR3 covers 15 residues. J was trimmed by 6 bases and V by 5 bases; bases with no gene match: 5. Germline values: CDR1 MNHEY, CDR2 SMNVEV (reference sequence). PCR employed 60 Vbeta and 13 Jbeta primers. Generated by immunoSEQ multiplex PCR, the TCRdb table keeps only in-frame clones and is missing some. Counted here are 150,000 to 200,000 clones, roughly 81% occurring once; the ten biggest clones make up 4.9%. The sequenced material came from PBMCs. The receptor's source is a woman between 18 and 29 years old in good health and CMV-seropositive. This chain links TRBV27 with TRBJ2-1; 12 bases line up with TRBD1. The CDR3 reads CASSGGTGGRNEQFF. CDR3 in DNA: TGTGCCAGCAGTGGGGGGACAGGGGGCCGCAATGAGCAGTTCTTC.